These 26 T cell receptor beta chains originate from one sample sequenced in a study of breast tumors, draining lymph nodes, adjacent tissues. Axillary draining lymph nodes of breast cancer patients supplied the node samples. TCRdb fed the multiplex PCR reads into MiXCR, producing one record per CDR3 protein. The profile covers approximately 130,000 distinct CDR3 sequences, with over 20% appearing a single time and 2% to 2.5% taken by the ten largest. The sample taken for sequencing was axillary lymph node tissue. The receptors come from a female donor with breast cancer. Some clones in this sample may be carry-over from other donors' samples.

Ten or more counts support this clonotype. This rearrangement joins TRBV5-1 to TRBJ2-2; tentative D call: TRBD1 (6 bases). Germline V gene lookup returns CDR1 SGHRS and CDR2 YFSETQ. Trimming took 0 bases from V and 2 from J, leaving 11 bases between them. CDR3 length: 16 residues. CDR3 residues: CASSLVRTANTGELFF. CDR3 DNA sequence: TGCGCCAGCAGCTTGGTTCGGACAGCAAACACCGGGGAGCTGTTTTTT.

This clonotype has at least ten counts. This chain connects TRBV6-5 to TRBJ2-3, with D unresolved. Germline V lookup: CDR1 MNHEY, CDR2 SVGAGI. CDR3 length: 12 residues. The ends were cut back, 5 bases at V and 5 bases at J, with 8 bases in the middle. CDR3 bases: TGTGCCAGCAGTGAGGCTCGAGATACGCAGTATTTT. Its protein product is CASSEARDTQYF.

This clonotype has just a few counts. CDR3 in amino acids: CASSSGTNEKLFF. CDR3 DNA sequence: TGTGCCAGCAGTTCGGGGACTAATGAAAAACTGTTTTTT. The V call is TRBV28, the J call TRBJ1-4; D is undetermined. Trimming cost V 4 bases and J 2 bases, with 5 bases left between them. CDR3 size: 13 residues. Germline V gene data show CDR1 as MDHEN and CDR2 as SYDVKM.

This clonotype was counted many times. The chain couples TRBV25-1 to TRBJ2-5, with D tentatively TRBD1 (6 bases). The CDR3 totals 16 residues. Trimming stripped 5 bases from V and 2 bases from J, with 18 bases between. The germline V gene encodes CDR1 MGHDK and CDR2 SYGVNS. The CDR3, as DNA: TGTGCCAGCAGTCATGGGGGCGTTTTTGCTCAAGAGACCCAGTACTTC. It yields the protein CASSHGGVFAQETQYF.

This clonotype occurred many times. This sequence joins TRBV28 and TRBJ2-7; D unresolved. The V end was cut by 2 bases, the J end by 3 bases, with 11 bases between. The CDR3 runs 14 residues. CDR1 MDHEN and CDR2 SYDVKM come from the germline V gene. CDR3: CASSLGVHDYEQYF. The CDR3 region has the DNA TGTGCCAGCAGTTTAGGGGTCCACGACTACGAGCAGTACTTC.

To note about this clonotype: This clone may be a read error of a much larger clone one base away. V usage is TRBV19 and J usage is TRBJ2-1; 9 nucleotides match TRBD2. Germline V CDR1 and CDR2: LNHDA, SQIVND (reference sequence). The CDR3 extends over 15 amino acids. The CDR3: CASSISGGNYSEQFF. DNA of the CDR3: TGTGCCAGTAGTATAAGCGGGGGGAACTACAGTGAGCAGTTCTTC.

This clonotype has a count of ten or more. The J gene is TRBJ2-7, the V gene TRBV19, with D perhaps given as TRBD1 or TRBD2 (5 bases each). CDR1 is LNHDA and CDR2 is SQIVND in the germline V gene (reference sequence). The CDR3 is 13 residues long. V was trimmed by 5 bases and J by 4 bases, leaving 12 bases between them. The CDR3 region is CASSSEGLYEQYF. In DNA, the CDR3 is TGTGCCAGTAGTTCCGAGGGGTTATACGAGCAGTACTTC.

Regarding this clonotype: A much larger clone sits a single nucleotide away, making a read error possible. The V and J genes are TRBV12-3 or TRBV12-4 and TRBJ2-1, with TRBD2 as a possible D gene (5 bases). This CDR3 comprises 13 residues. CDR3 in amino acids: CASGLAQHNEQFF. The CDR3 DNA reads TGTGCCAGCGGTTTAGCGCAGCACAATGAGCAGTTCTTC.

As to this clonotype: A read error is possible here, since a much larger clone lies one base away. The chain joins TRBV25-1 to TRBJ2-5; D may match TRBD1 or TRBD2 (6 bases each). Trimming pared 1 base from V and 9 bases from J, leaving 12 bases between. Germline V gene data show CDR1 as MGHDK and CDR2 as SYGVNS. The CDR3 extends over 13 amino acids. The CDR3 DNA reads as TGTGCCAGCAGTGAATCAGACAGGAGGGCCCAGTACTTC. Its translation is CASSESDRRAQYF.

This clonotype was seen many times. V usage is TRBV27 and J usage is TRBJ1-6, with a tentative D call TRBD1 (5 bases). Germline V gene lookup returns CDR1 MNHEY and CDR2 SMNVEV (reference sequence). The V end was cut by 8 bases, the J end by 5 bases, with 16 bases between. The CDR3 sequence is 15 residues long. CDR3 nucleotide sequence: TGTGCCAGCCTAGCGTCGACAGCAGATAATTCACCCCTCCACTTT. Protein product: CASLASTADNSPLHF.

This clonotype was observed at least ten times. The chain joins TRBV30 to TRBJ2-7; D is perhaps TRBD1 (6 bases). Per germline, CDR1 GTSNPN and CDR2 SVGIG (reference sequence). The CDR3 length is 14 residues. Trimming took off 2 bases at V and 2 bases at J, with 13 bases between the two ends. The CDR3 nucleotides are TGTGCCTGGAGTTCAACTTCAGGGGCCTACGAGCAGTACTTC. Residues: CAWSSTSGAYEQYF.

This clonotype was recorded at least ten times. V is TRBV5-1 and J is TRBJ1-4, with 10 bases lining up with TRBD1. Germline V gives CDR1 SGHRS, CDR2 YFSETQ. With 2 bases clipped from V and 4 bases from J, the junction kept 8 bases outside the gene matches. This CDR3 region has 17 residues. CDR3 protein: CASSLTRDRGRNEKLFF. The CDR3 DNA reads as TGCGCCAGCAGCTTAACCCGGGACAGGGGACGTAATGAAAAACTGTTTTTT. Together with reference TRBV5-1 and TRBJ1-4, the CDR3 gives the full variable domain: KAGVTQTPRYLIKTRGQQVTLSCSPISGHRSVSWYQQTPGQGLQFLFEYFSETQRNKGNFPGRFSGRQFSNSRSEMNVSTLELGDSALYLCASSLTRDRGRNEKLFFGSGTQLSVL.

Many counts were recorded for this clonotype. The chain carries TRBV24-1 and TRBJ2-3; D is possibly TRBD1 or TRBD2 (5 bases each). This CDR3 is built from 15 residues. In germline, CDR1 is KGHDR, CDR2 SFDVKD. V lost 2 bases and J lost 5, with 13 bases in between. In DNA form, the CDR3 reads TGTGCCACCAGTGATTGGGGGAGTGCGAAAGATACGCAGTATTTT. This codes for CATSDWGSAKDTQYF.

V usage is TRBV27 and J usage is TRBJ2-3; TRBD2 matches at 8 bases. V dropped 2 bases and J dropped 0; count of bases not matched to a gene: 4. The length of the CDR3 is 16 residues. CDR1 is MNHEY, CDR2 SMNVEV, per germline (reference sequence). The CDR3 bases are TGTGCCAGCAGTTTAGGTAGCGGGATAAGCACAGATACGCAGTATTTT. This codes for CASSLGSGISTDTQYF.

Worth noting for this clonotype: A read error may be the cause here, since a much bigger clone is one base away. The rearrangement links TRBV5-1 to TRBJ2-1; tentative D call: TRBD2 (6 bases). Germline assignment: CDR1 SGHRS and CDR2 YFSETQ. This CDR3 has 12 amino acids. CDR3 in amino acids: CASSPGLYERFF. DNA for the CDR3: TGCGCCAGCAGCCCGGGACTGTATGAGCGGTTCTTC.

This clonotype was detected many times. This chain connects TRBV19 to TRBJ2-3; 11 nucleotides line up with TRBD2. Per the germline V gene, CDR1 is LNHDA and CDR2 is SQIVND (reference sequence). J was trimmed by 2 bases and V by 5 bases; bases with no gene match: 3. There are 15 residues in the CDR3. CDR3 DNA: TGTGCCAGTAGTTTACTAGCGGGGGACACAGATACGCAGTATTTT. Protein sequence: CASSLLAGDTDTQYF. The complete variable domain, with remaining parts taken from reference TRBV19 and TRBJ2-3, reads DGGITQSPKYLFRKEGQNVTLSCEQNLNHDAMYWYRQDPGQGLRLIYYSQIVNDFQKGDIAEGYSVSREKKESFPLTVTSAQKNPTAFYLCASSLLAGDTDTQYFGPGTRLTVL.

This clonotype was picked up a small number of times. This clone may be a read error of a much larger clone one base away. The V gene is TRBV4-1, the J gene TRBJ1-6; 9 nucleotides align to TRBD1. Unmatched junction bases numbered 7, after V lost 2 bases and J lost 5 bases. CDR1 is MGHRA, CDR2 YSYEKL, per germline. The CDR3 loop spans 17 amino acids. The CDR3 sequence is CASSQRPRTGDNSPLHF. Written as DNA, the CDR3 is TGCGCCAGCAGCCAAAGGCCCCGGACAGGGGATAATTCACCCCTCCACTTT.

CDR3 nucleotide sequence: TGTGCTAGTGGTTCCGCGGGGACAGGAGGAGAGACCCAGTACTTC. Amino acid sequence: CASGSAGTGGETQYF. The gene calls are TRBV12-5 and TRBJ2-5; 8 bases map to TRBD1. This CDR3 comprises 15 residues. CDR1 is LGHNT and CDR2 is FRNRAP in the germline V gene. Trimming removed 4 bases from V and 4 bases from J; junction bases left unmatched: 8.

This clonotype was detected many times. For the CDR3, the DNA is TGTGCCAGCAGGCCAACAGCGGATACGCAGTATTTT. Its translation is CASRPTADTQYF. V usage is TRBV27 and J usage is TRBJ2-3, with D uncertain. This CDR3 is built from 12 residues. Trimming removed 6 bases at V and 6 bases at J, with 10 bases between. Germline V gene sequence: CDR1 MNHEY, CDR2 SMNVEV (reference sequence).

Many counts were recorded for this clonotype. The chain is built from TRBV6-5 and TRBJ2-3; D is possibly TRBD2 (6 bases). Germline CDR1 MNHEY, CDR2 SVGAGI. Trimming shortened V by 4 bases and J by 9 bases, and 8 bases separated the two germline ends. CDR3 size: 11 residues. DNA of the CDR3: TGTGCCAGCAGTTTTGGGGGGACGCAGTATTTT. Amino acids: CASSFGGTQYF.

A remark on this clonotype: Without the conserved terminal phenylalanine or tryptophan, this CDR3 likely stems from a read error. V gene TRBV25-1 combines with J gene TRBJ2-7; 13 nucleotides match TRBD2. Germline lookup yields CDR1 MGHDK and CDR2 SYGVNS. With V trimmed by 4 bases and J by 6 bases, 0 bases remained unmatched. The CDR3 totals 13 residues. The CDR3 sequence: CASSGTSGSEQYL. CDR3 bases: TGTGCCAGCAGTGGGACTAGCGGGAGCGAGCAGTACCTC.

This clonotype was recorded a few times. The CDR3 is CASRLPGSGLGGGELFF. The CDR3 DNA reads as TGTGCCAGCAGACTGCCCGGGAGCGGGCTAGGGGGAGGGGAGCTGTTTTTT. The chain carries TRBV6-5 and TRBJ2-2; either TRBD1 or TRBD2 may fit D (6 bases each). Deletions cut 6 bases from V and 8 bases from J, with 25 bases between. Germline CDR1 is MNHEY and CDR2 is SVGAGI. The CDR3 length is 17 residues.

In the case of this clonotype: The junction differs from germline at one of its ends, possibly a read error. The chain combines TRBV24-1 with TRBJ2-6; 11 nucleotides match TRBD1. The V gene's germline CDR1 is KGHDR and CDR2 SFDVKD. The CDR3 extends over 16 amino acids. The CDR3 region is CATGGQGASGTNVLTF. The CDR3 DNA reads TGTGCCACTGGAGGACAGGGGGCCTCTGGGACCAACGTCCTGACTTTC.

This clonotype came up many times. The rearrangement uses TRBV5-1 and TRBJ2-7; D may be TRBD2 (6 bases). In germline, CDR1 is SGHRS, CDR2 YFSETQ. CDR3 length: 15 amino acids. V was clipped by 2 bases and J by 4 bases, with 16 bases between them. The CDR3 spells CASSFVSGGGYEQYF. In DNA, the CDR3 is TGCGCCAGCAGCTTCGTATCGGGCGGAGGGTACGAGCAGTACTTC.

In regard to this clonotype: Given a much more abundant clone one base away, this may be a read error. The chain carries TRBV6-5 and TRBJ2-1; TRBD1 is a possible D gene (6 bases). Germline lookup yields CDR1 MNHEY and CDR2 SVGAGI. The V end lost 6 bases, the J end lost 9 bases, and 21 bases lay between the germline ends. The CDR3 is 15 residues long. In DNA form, the CDR3 reads TGTGCCAGCAGCTCCCTGTCGAAACCAGGGGCTGAGCAGTTCTTC. It codes for CASSSLSKPGAEQFF.

This clonotype was detected many times. This chain uses TRBV5-1 with TRBJ2-1; a weak D match, TRBD2 (6 bases). The CDR3 has 13 amino acids. Germline values: CDR1 SGHRS, CDR2 YFSETQ. Trimming shortened V by 5 bases and J by 3 bases, and 9 bases separated the two germline ends. CDR3 residues: CASRGDFYNEQFF. CDR3 DNA sequence: TGCGCCAGCAGGGGGGACTTCTACAATGAGCAGTTCTTC.